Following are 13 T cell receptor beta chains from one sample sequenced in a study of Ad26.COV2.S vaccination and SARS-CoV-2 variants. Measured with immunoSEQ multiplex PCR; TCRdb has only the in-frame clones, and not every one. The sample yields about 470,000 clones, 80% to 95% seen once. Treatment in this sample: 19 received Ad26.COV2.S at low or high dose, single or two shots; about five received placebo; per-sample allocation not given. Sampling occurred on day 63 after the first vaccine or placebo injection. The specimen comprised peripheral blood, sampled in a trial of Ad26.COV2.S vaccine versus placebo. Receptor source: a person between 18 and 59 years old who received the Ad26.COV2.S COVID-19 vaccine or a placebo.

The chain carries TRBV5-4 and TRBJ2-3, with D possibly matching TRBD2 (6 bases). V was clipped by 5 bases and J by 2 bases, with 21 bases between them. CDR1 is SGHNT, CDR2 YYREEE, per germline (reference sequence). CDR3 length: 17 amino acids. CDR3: CASRDRLVGAATDTQYF. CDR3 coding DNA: TGTGCCAGCAGGGACCGACTAGTCGGGGCCGCCACAGATACGCAGTATTTT.

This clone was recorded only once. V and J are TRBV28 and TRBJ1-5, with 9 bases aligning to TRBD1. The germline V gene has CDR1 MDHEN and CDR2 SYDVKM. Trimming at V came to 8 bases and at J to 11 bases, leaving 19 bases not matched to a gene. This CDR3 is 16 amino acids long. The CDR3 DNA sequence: TGTGCCAGCTGCCGGGGGGACAGGGTTTGGTTCATTGCCCAGCATTTT. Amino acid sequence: CASCRGDRVWFIAQHF.

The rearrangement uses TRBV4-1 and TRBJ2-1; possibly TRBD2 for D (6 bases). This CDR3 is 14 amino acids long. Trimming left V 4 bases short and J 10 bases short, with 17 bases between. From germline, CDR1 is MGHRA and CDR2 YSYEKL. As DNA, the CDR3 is TGCGCCAGCAGCCGAGAGGTGCTAGCGAGCGAGCAGTTCTTC. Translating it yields CASSREVLASEQFF.

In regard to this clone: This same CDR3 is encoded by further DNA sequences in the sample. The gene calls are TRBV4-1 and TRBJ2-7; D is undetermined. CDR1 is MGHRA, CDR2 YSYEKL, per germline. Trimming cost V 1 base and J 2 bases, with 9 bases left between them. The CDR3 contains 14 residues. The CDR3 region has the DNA TGCGCCAGCAGCCAAGCTTTGGTGACCTACGAGCAGTACTTC. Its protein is CASSQALVTYEQYF.

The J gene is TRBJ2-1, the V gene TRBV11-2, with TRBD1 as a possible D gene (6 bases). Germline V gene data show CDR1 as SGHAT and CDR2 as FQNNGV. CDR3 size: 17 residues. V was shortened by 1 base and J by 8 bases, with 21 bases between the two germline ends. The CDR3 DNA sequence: TGTGCCAGCAGCTTAGTTTTACAGGGTAAGGGTTTTGATGAGCAGTTCTTC. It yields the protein CASSLVLQGKGFDEQFF.

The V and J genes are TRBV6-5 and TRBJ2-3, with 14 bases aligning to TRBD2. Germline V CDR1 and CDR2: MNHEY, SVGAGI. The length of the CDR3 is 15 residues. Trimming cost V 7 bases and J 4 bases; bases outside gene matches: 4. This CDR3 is CASTGTSGSADTQYF. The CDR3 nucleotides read TGTGCCAGCACGGGGACTAGCGGGAGTGCAGATACGCAGTATTTT.

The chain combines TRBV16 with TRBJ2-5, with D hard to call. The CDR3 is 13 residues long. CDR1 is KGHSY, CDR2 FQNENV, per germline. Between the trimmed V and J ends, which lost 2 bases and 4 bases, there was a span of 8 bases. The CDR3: CASSQGSRETQYF. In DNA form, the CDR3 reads TGTGCCAGCAGCCAAGGCAGTCGAGAGACCCAGTACTTC. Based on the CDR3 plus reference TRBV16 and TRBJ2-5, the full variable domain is GEEVAQTPKHLVRGEGQKAKLYCAPIKGHSYVFWYQQVLKNEFKFLISFQNENVFDETGMPKERFSAKCLPNSPCSLEIQATKLEDSAVYFCASSQGSRETQYFGPGTRLLVL.

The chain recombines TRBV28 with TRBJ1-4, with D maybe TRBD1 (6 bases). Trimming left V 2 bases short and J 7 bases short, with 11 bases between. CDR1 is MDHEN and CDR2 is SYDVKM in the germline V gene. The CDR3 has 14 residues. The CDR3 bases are TGTGCCAGCAGTTTAGAACAGGGCTTTGAAAAACTGTTTTTT. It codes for CASSLEQGFEKLFF. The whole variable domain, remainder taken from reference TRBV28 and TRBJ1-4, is DVKVTQSSRYLVKRTGEKVFLECVQDMDHENMFWYRQDPGLGLRLIYFSYDVKMKEKGDIPEGYSVSREKKERFSLILESASTNQTSMYLCASSLEQGFEKLFFGSGTQLSVL.

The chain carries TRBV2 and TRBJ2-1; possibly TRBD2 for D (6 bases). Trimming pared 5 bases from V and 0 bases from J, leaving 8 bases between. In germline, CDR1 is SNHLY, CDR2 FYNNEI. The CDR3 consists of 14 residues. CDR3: CASSYSGSYNEQFF. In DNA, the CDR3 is TGTGCCAGCAGTTATAGCGGCTCCTACAATGAGCAGTTCTTC.

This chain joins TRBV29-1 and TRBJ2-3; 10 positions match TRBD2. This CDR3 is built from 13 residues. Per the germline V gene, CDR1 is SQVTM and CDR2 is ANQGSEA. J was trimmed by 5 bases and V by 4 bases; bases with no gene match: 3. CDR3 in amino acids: CSVGAGGGDTQYF. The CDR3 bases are TGCAGCGTTGGAGCGGGAGGGGGAGATACGCAGTATTTT.

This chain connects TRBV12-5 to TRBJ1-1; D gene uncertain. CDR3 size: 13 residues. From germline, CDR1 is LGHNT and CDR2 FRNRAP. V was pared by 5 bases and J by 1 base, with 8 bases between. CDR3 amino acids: CASGPQTNTEAFF. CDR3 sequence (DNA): TGTGCTAGTGGTCCCCAGACGAACACTGAAGCTTTCTTT.

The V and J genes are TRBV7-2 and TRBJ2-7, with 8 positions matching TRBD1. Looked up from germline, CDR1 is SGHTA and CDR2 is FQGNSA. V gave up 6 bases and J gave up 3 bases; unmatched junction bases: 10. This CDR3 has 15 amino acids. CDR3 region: CASRYFTGGFYEQYF. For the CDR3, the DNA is TGTGCCAGCAGATATTTTACAGGGGGGTTCTACGAGCAGTACTTC.

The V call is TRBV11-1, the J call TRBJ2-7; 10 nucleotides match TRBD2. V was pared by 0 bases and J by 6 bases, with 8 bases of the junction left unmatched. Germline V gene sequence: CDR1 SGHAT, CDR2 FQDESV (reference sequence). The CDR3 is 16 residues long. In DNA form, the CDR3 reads TGTGCCAGCAGCTTAGCGCGGGGGACTAGCGCCAGCGAGCAGTACTTC. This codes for CASSLARGTSASEQYF.